This paragraph covers one T cell receptor (beta chain) sequence. Profiling relied on immunoSEQ multiplex PCR, and the TCRdb table lists in-frame clones only, not all of them. In the table there are hundreds of thousands of clones, around 89% of which are singletons. The CDR3 loop spans 13 amino acids. CDR1 is MNHEY and CDR2 is SMNVEV in the germline V gene (reference sequence). Trimming took off 2 bases at V and 4 bases at J, with 6 bases between the two ends. This specimen comes from a study of blood T cell repertoires in COVID-19. Clinical history reported by participants formed the basis on which cohorts were assigned.

Sequencing used PBMCs or T cells enriched from blood (not recorded which). The chain recombines TRBV27 with TRBJ1-5; the D is unclear. The sequence came from a man younger than 35 who had recovered from COVID-19. CDR3 sequence reads: CASSLRRNQPQHF. CDR3 sequence (DNA): TGTGCCAGCAGTTTACGGAGAAATCAGCCCCAGCATTTT.